The rows below give T cell receptor beta chains drawn from one sample of a study of shared clonotypes between healthy human individuals. Only in-frame clones appear in the TCRdb table, and some are missing; sequencing was by immunoSEQ multiplex PCR. The repertoire includes fewer than 600,000 clones, about 85% of them detected once, and approximately 13% sits in the top ten. The source material was PBMCs. These receptor sequences come from a woman between 40 and 55 years old in good health. Some clones in this sample may be carry-over from other donors' samples. Both conserved end residues are part of each CDR3. Each record gives: CDR3 protein, CDR3 DNA, D gene, clone size, J gene, V gene. D genes are given only for firm matches. Expanded clones get a size class; other rows say once, few or many, or leave the size out.

CSVGRNQETQYF TGCAGCGTCGGACGAAACCAAGAGACCCAGTACTTC - - TRBJ2-5 TRBV29-1
CASSQEGYEQYF TGTGCCAGCAGCCAAGAGGGCTACGAGCAGTACTTC - - TRBJ2-7 TRBV4-2
CASSPEDRGAQYF TGTGCCAGCAGCCCCGAGGACAGGGGCGCGCAGTACTTC TRBD1 - TRBJ2-7 TRBV7-6
CASSLARLSYEQYF TGTGCCAGCAGCTTAGCGAGGCTCTCCTACGAGCAGTACTTC - - TRBJ2-7 TRBV7-2
CASTSRISTDTQYF TGCGCCAGCACCTCGAGAATTAGCACAGATACGCAGTATTTT - - TRBJ2-3 TRBV4-1
CASSAGLAGARGTGELFF TGTGCCAGCAGCGCCGGGCTAGCGGGAGCCCGGGGGACCGGGGAGCTGTTTTTT TRBD2 - TRBJ2-2 TRBV28
CASSLNGLANTYNEQFF TGCGCCAGCAGCTTGAATGGACTAGCGAATACCTACAATGAGCAGTTCTTC TRBD2 - TRBJ2-1 TRBV5-1
CSVADEGTQYF TGCAGCGTTGCCGACGAGGGTACGCAGTATTTT - - TRBJ2-3 TRBV29-1
CASSPGRGLRRYEQYF TGTGCCAGCAGCCCGGGTCGTGGGCTCCGCCGGTACGAGCAGTACTTC - - TRBJ2-7 TRBV9
CASSTPIDKPSYNEQFF TGTGCCAGCAGCACCCCGATCGACAAGCCCTCCTACAATGAGCAGTTCTTC - - TRBJ2-1 TRBV7-9
CSVSDEPSYEQYF TGCAGCGTGTCGGACGAGCCCTCCTACGAGCAGTACTTC - - TRBJ2-7 TRBV29-1
CASSLGDRGSSPLHF TGTGCCAGCAGCTTAGGTGACAGGGGAAGTTCACCCCTCCACTTT TRBD1 - TRBJ1-6 TRBV13
CASSSLGGRSYEQYF TGTGCCAGCAGCTCCTTAGGCGGGAGGTCCTACGAGCAGTACTTC TRBD2 - TRBJ2-7 TRBV5-4
CASDRMGQGVSGTQYF TGCGCCAGCGATCGAATGGGACAGGGAGTTTCGGGGACCCAGTACTTC TRBD1 - TRBJ2-5 TRBV5-1
CASSFPPRGPTEQYF TGTGCCAGCAGTTTCCCTCCCAGGGGCCCCACCGAGCAGTACTTC - - TRBJ2-7 TRBV27
CASSVGRGREAFF TGTGCCAGCAGCGTAGGACGAGGTCGAGAAGCTTTCTTT - - TRBJ1-1 TRBV7-2
CASSIPLAGVPEQFF TGTGCCAGTAGTATCCCGCTAGCGGGAGTCCCTGAGCAGTTCTTC TRBD2 - TRBJ2-1 TRBV19
CASSLKRQEDEQYF TGCGCCAGCAGCTTGAAGCGGCAAGAGGACGAGCAGTACTTC - - TRBJ2-7 TRBV5-1
CASSKGLAGGETQYF TGTGCCAGCAGCAAGGGACTAGCGGGAGGAGAGACCCAGTACTTC TRBD2 - TRBJ2-5 TRBV7-7
CASSRTGGGNQPQHF TGTGCCAGCAGCCGCACAGGGGGTGGCAATCAGCCCCAGCATTTT TRBD1 - TRBJ1-5 TRBV28
CASRTGSGANVLTF TGTGCCAGCAGGACTGGTTCTGGGGCCAACGTCCTGACTTTC - - TRBJ2-6 TRBV28
CASSPVTVSTDTQYF TGTGCCAGCTCACCTGTGACAGTAAGCACAGATACGCAGTATTTT - - TRBJ2-3 TRBV18
CASSPEPVYRAYEQYF TGCGCCAGCAGCCCGGAACCCGTCTACAGGGCCTACGAGCAGTACTTC - - TRBJ2-7 TRBV5-1
CASSGTVFYEQYF TGCGCCAGCAGCGGGACAGTTTTTTACGAGCAGTACTTC TRBD1 - TRBJ2-7 TRBV5-1
CASSLDPGVNEQFF TGCGCCAGCAGCTTGGATCCGGGGGTCAATGAGCAGTTCTTC - - TRBJ2-1 TRBV5-1
CATGGGTGTQYF TGTGCCACGGGGGGAGGAACCGGGACCCAGTACTTC TRBD2 - TRBJ2-5 TRBV7-2
CASSDGLAAYEQYF TGCGCCAGCAGCGATGGACTAGCAGCCTACGAGCAGTACTTC TRBD2 once TRBJ2-7 TRBV5-1
CASSQDGRAYGYTF TGTGCCAGCAGCCAAGATGGCAGGGCCTATGGCTACACCTTC - - TRBJ1-2 TRBV14
CASSSTGGSTDTQYF TGTGCCAGCAGTTCGACAGGGGGAAGCACAGATACGCAGTATTTT TRBD1 - TRBJ2-3 TRBV6-5
CASSPGADSGNTIYF TGTGCCAGCAGTCCCGGGGCCGACTCTGGAAACACCATATATTTT - once TRBJ1-3 TRBV28
CASSPGVDTQYF TGTGCCAGCTCACCAGGAGTAGATACGCAGTATTTT - - TRBJ2-3 TRBV18
CASSLMRQGYYGYTF TGTGCCAGCAGCTTGATGCGACAGGGGTACTATGGCTACACCTTC TRBD1 - TRBJ1-2 TRBV5-6
CASSEGARGSGTDTQYF TGTGCCAGCAGTGAAGGTGCTCGCGGGAGTGGCACAGATACGCAGTATTTT TRBD2 - TRBJ2-3 TRBV2
CASSIPTGRRDNEQFF TGTGCCAGTAGTATCCCAACCGGGAGAAGAGACAATGAGCAGTTCTTC - - TRBJ2-1 TRBV19
CAISDSSGMKNEQYF TGTGCCATCAGCGATTCTAGCGGGATGAAGAACGAGCAGTACTTC TRBD2 once TRBJ2-7 TRBV10-3
CASQDYGELFF TGTGCCAGCCAGGACTACGGGGAGCTGTTTTTT - - TRBJ2-2 TRBV18
CSVVWRQGRQFF TGCAGCGTTGTGTGGAGGCAGGGAAGGCAGTTCTTC - once TRBJ2-1 TRBV29-1
CASSLDQGLGLFF TGTGCCAGCAGCTTAGATCAGGGGTTGGGACTGTTTTTT - - TRBJ1-4 TRBV11-2
CASRHSTDTQYF TGTGCCAGCAGGCATAGCACAGATACGCAGTATTTT - - TRBJ2-3 TRBV6-1
CASSLVGPTGSDTQYF TGTGCCAGCAGCTTAGTGGGCCCGACCGGATCAGATACGCAGTATTTT - - TRBJ2-3 TRBV7-2
CASSSGTAKNYNEQFF TGTGCCAGCAGTTCCGGGACAGCCAAGAACTACAATGAGCAGTTCTTC TRBD1 - TRBJ2-1 TRBV28
CASSYRQEAGELFF TGTGCCAGCAGCTACCGACAGGAGGCCGGGGAGCTGTTTTTT - - TRBJ2-2 TRBV5-8
CASSDSGTGGGNEQFF TGTGCCAGCAGTGACTCGGGGACAGGGGGAGGCAATGAGCAGTTCTTC TRBD1 - TRBJ2-1 TRBV6-4
CASSFPGPTGELFF TGTGCCAGCAGTTTTCCAGGTCCCACCGGGGAGCTGTTTTTT - few TRBJ2-2 TRBV28
CASSGMTSGYNEQFF TGCGCCAGCAGTGGTATGACTAGCGGATACAATGAGCAGTTCTTC TRBD2 - TRBJ2-1 TRBV5-1
CASSRRLNTEAFF TGTGCCAGCAGTAGGAGGCTTAACACTGAAGCTTTCTTT - - TRBJ1-1 TRBV27
CASSLARGEGGTDTQYF TGTGCCAGCAGCTTAGCGCGCGGGGAGGGGGGCACAGATACGCAGTATTTT - few TRBJ2-3 TRBV7-9
CASSTWEGPKNIQYF TGCGCCAGCAGCACCTGGGAGGGGCCCAAAAACATTCAGTACTTC TRBD2 - TRBJ2-4 TRBV5-1
CASSTPGGSGRLPKYF TGTGCCAGCAGCACCCCCGGGGGAAGCGGGAGGCTCCCAAAGTACTTC TRBD2 few TRBJ2-7 TRBV11-2
CASTKQGFVHEQYF TGTGCCAGCACCAAACAGGGTTTCGTGCACGAGCAGTACTTC - few TRBJ2-7 TRBV28
CASSLRAGTPQHF TGTGCCAGCAGCTTACGGGCGGGGACGCCCCAGCATTTT - - TRBJ1-5 TRBV7-2
CASSESVGGAQYF TGTGCCAGCAGTGAGTCCGTTGGGGGGGCCCAGTACTTC TRBD2 - TRBJ2-5 TRBV2